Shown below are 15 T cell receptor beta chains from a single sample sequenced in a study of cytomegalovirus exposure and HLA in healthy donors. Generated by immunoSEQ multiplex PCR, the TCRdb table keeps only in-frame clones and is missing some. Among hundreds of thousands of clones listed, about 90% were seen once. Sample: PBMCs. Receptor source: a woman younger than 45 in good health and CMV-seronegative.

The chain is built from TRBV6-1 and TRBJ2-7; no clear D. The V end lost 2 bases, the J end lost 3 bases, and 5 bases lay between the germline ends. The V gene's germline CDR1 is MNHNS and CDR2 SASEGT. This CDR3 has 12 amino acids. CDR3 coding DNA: TGTGCCAGCAGTGAACACAGCTACGAGCAGTACTTC. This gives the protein CASSEHSYEQYF.

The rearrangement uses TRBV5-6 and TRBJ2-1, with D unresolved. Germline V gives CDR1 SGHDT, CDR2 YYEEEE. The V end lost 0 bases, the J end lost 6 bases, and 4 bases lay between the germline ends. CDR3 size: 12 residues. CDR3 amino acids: CASSLGRNEQFF. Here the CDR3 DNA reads TGTGCCAGCAGCTTGGGGCGCAATGAGCAGTTCTTC.

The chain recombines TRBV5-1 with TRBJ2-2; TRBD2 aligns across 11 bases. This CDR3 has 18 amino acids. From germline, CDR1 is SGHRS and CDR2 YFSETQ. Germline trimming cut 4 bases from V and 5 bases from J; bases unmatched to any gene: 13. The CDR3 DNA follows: TGCGCCAGCAGCACTGGGGATACGGGACTAGCGGCAACCGGGGAGCTGTTTTTT. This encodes CASSTGDTGLAATGELFF.

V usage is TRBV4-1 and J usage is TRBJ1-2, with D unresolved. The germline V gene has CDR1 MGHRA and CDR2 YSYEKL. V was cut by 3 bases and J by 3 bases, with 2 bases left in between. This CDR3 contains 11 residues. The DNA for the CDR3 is TGCGCCAGCAGCCAGGACTATGGCTACACCTTC. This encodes CASSQDYGYTF.

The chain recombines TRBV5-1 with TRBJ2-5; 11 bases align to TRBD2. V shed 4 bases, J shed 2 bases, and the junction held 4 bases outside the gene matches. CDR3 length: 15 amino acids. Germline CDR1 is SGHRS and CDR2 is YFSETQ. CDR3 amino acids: CASSTSGRGQETQYF. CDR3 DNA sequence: TGCGCCAGCAGCACTAGCGGGAGAGGGCAAGAGACCCAGTACTTC.

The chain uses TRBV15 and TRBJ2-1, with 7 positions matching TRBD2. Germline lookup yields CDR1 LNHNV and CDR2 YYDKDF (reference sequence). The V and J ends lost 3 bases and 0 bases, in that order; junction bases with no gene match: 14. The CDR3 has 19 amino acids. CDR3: CATSSSTSASRGSYNEQFF. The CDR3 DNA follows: TGTGCCACCAGCAGTTCAACTAGCGCGAGCCGCGGCTCCTACAATGAGCAGTTCTTC.

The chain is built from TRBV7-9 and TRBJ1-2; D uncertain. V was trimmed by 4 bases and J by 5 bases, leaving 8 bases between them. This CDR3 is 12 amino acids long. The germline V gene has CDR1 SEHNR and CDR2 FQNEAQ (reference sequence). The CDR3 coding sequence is TGTGCCAGCAGCTCGGTCCCTTATGGCTACACCTTC. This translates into CASSSVPYGYTF.

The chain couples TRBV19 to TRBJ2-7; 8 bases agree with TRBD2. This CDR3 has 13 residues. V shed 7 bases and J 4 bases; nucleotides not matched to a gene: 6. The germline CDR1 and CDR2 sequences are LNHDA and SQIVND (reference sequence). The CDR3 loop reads CASNLASGYEQYF. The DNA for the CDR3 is TGTGCCAGTAATTTAGCTAGCGGGTACGAGCAGTACTTC.

Here the CDR3 reads CASSLDGARDRLSNEQFF. DNA of the CDR3: TGCGCCAGCAGCTTGGATGGGGCCCGAGACAGGTTATCAAATGAGCAGTTCTTC. V gene TRBV5-1 combines with J gene TRBJ2-1; possibly TRBD1 for D (6 bases). CDR1 and CDR2 from the germline V gene are SGHRS and YFSETQ. CDR3 length: 18 residues. V dropped 0 bases and J dropped 7 bases, with 23 bases sitting between them. The entire variable domain, with the rest obtained from reference TRBV5-1 and TRBJ2-1, is as follows: KAGVTQTPRYLIKTRGQQVTLSCSPISGHRSVSWYQQTPGQGLQFLFEYFSETQRNKGNFPGRFSGRQFSNSRSEMNVSTLELGDSALYLCASSLDGARDRLSNEQFFGPGTRLTVL.

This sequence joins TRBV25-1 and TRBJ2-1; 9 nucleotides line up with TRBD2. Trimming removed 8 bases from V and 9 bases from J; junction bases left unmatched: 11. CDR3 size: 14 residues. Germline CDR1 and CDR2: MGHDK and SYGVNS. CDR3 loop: CASEGSGRSGEQFF. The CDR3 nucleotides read TGTGCCAGCGAAGGTAGCGGGAGATCGGGTGAGCAGTTCTTC.

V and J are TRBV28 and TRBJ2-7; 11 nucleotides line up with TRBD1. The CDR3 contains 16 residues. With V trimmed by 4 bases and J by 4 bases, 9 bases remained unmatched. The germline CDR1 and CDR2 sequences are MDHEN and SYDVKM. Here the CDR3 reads CASSSTPGTGGYEQYF. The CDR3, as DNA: TGTGCCAGCAGTTCGACTCCGGGGACAGGGGGGTACGAGCAGTACTTC. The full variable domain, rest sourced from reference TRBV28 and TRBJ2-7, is DVKVTQSSRYLVKRTGEKVFLECVQDMDHENMFWYRQDPGLGLRLIYFSYDVKMKEKGDIPEGYSVSREKKERFSLILESASTNQTSMYLCASSSTPGTGGYEQYFGPGTRLTVT.

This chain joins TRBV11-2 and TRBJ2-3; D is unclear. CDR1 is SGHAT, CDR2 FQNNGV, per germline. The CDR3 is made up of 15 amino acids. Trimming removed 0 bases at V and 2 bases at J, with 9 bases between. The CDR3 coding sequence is TGTGCCAGCAGCTTAGAGTACAGAACCACAGATACGCAGTATTTT. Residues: CASSLEYRTTDTQYF.

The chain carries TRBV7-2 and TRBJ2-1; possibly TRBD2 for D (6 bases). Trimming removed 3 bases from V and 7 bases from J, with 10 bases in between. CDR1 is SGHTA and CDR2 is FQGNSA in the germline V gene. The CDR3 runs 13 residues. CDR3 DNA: TGTGCCAGCAGCTTTACTAGCCTTAATGAGCAGTTCTTC. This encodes CASSFTSLNEQFF.

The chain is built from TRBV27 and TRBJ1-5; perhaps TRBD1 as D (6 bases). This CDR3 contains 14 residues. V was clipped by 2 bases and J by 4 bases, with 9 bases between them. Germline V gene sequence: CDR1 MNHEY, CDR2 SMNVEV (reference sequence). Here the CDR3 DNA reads TGTGCCAGCAGTTTAACAGGGAATAATCAGCCCCAGCATTTT. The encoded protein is CASSLTGNNQPQHF.

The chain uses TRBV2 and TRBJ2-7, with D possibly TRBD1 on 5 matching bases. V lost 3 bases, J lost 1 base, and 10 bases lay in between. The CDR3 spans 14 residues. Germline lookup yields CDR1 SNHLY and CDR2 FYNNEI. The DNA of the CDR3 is TGTGCCAGCAGTGAGTACAGGATTTCCTACGAGCAGTACTTC. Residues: CASSEYRISYEQYF. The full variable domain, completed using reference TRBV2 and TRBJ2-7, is EPEVTQTPSHQVTQMGQEVILRCVPISNHLYFYWYRQILGQKVEFLVSFYNNEISEKSEIFDDQFSVERPDGSNFTLKIRSTKLEDSAMYFCASSEYRISYEQYFGPGTRLTVT.